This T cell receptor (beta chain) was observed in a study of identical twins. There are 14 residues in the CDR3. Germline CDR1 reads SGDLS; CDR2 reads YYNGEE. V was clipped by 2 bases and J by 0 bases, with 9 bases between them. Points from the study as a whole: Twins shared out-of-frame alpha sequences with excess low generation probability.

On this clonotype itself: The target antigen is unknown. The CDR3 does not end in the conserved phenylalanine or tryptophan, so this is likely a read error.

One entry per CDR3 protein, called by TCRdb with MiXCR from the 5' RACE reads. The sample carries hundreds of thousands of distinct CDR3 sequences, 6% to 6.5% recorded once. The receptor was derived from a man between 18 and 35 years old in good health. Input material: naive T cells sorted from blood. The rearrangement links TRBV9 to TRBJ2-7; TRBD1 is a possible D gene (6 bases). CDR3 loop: CASSVTGSSYEQYI. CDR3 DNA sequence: TGTGCCAGCAGCGTGACAGGTTCCTCCTACGAGCAGTACATC.